This is a list of T cell receptor beta chains from one sample in a study of T-cell reconstitution after alpha-beta-depleted transplantation in children. MiXCR was run by TCRdb on the PCR reads, yielding one entry per CDR3 protein. This table holds some 290,000 distinct CDR3 sequences, 23% found once. Material: PBMCs, mostly from graft donor cells, obtained 180 days after TCRalphabeta/CD19-depleted stem cell transplant. These receptors all stem from a male patient between 10 and 17 years old who had a stem cell transplant for acute lymphoblastic leukemia, so the T cells may come from the graft donor. The CDR3 runs from the conserved cysteine through the conserved F or W. A D gene is named only where the DNA matches it firmly. The listing skips clone size in some rows; elsewhere it reads once, few, many or a size class.

-	TRBV20-1	-	TRBJ2-7	CSAAFDEQYF	TGCAGTGCCGCTTTCGACGAGCAGTACTTC
-	TRBV9	-	TRBJ2-7	CASSPHSARSSYEQYF	TGTGCCAGCAGCCCCCACAGTGCAAGGAGCTCCTACGAGCAGTACTTC
TRBD1	TRBV5-1	-	TRBJ1-2	CASSLAGTGGQNYGYTF	TGCGCCAGCAGCTTGGCCGGGACAGGGGGCCAAAACTATGGCTACACCTTC
-	TRBV11-2	-	TRBJ2-5	CASSLGFRDTQETQYF	TGTGCCAGCAGCTTAGGGTTCCGGGACACCCAAGAGACCCAGTACTTC
-	TRBV12-5	-	TRBJ2-3	CASGLREHTQYF	TGTGCTAGTGGTTTGAGGGAACATACGCAGTATTTT
TRBD2	TRBV4-1	few	TRBJ2-1	CASSQEGSGRSNEQFF	TGCGCCAGCAGCCAAGAGGGTAGCGGGAGGTCCAATGAGCAGTTCTTC
-	TRBV7-9	-	TRBJ2-7	CASSLGPSSYEQYF	TGTGCCAGCAGCTTGGGACCCAGCTCCTACGAGCAGTACTTC
TRBD2	TRBV10-1	-	TRBJ2-1	CASSERLAVNPFF	TGCGCCAGCAGTGAGCGGCTAGCGGTTAACCCGTTCTTC
TRBD1	TRBV5-1	few	TRBJ2-2	CASRPTGGRTGELFF	TGCGCCAGCAGGCCTACAGGGGGAAGGACCGGGGAGCTGTTTTTT
-	TRBV9	few	TRBJ1-1	CASTPLTEAFF	TGTGCCAGCACCCCCCTGACTGAAGCTTTCTTT
-	TRBV27	-	TRBJ2-7	CASRMSGAYEQYF	TGTGCCAGCAGGATGTCAGGGGCCTACGAGCAGTACTTC
-	TRBV19	-	TRBJ1-2	CASSIGYLGYTF	TGTGCCAGTAGTATAGGGTACCTTGGCTACACCTTC
-	TRBV4-2	-	TRBJ1-1	CASSQDPGEANTEAFF	TGTGCCAGCAGCCAAGATCCAGGGGAGGCGAACACTGAAGCTTTCTTT
TRBD2	TRBV19	-	TRBJ2-1	CASSTGLALRFF	TGTGCCAGTAGTACGGGACTAGCGTTGCGGTTCTTC
TRBD2	TRBV4-2	many	TRBJ2-1	CASSLSGRAYNEQFF	TGTGCCAGCAGCCTCAGCGGGAGGGCCTACAATGAGCAGTTCTTC
TRBD2	TRBV18	-	TRBJ2-1	CASSPSGGEQFF	TGTGCCAGCTCACCATCGGGGGGTGAGCAGTTCTTC
-	TRBV20-1	few	TRBJ2-1	CSAYDGFSSYNEQFF	TGCAGTGCTTACGACGGGTTCAGCTCCTACAATGAGCAGTTCTTC
-	TRBV10-2	few	TRBJ2-5	CASRLHRYQETQYF	TGCGCCAGCAGGCTACACAGGTACCAAGAGACCCAGTACTTC
TRBD2	TRBV15	few	TRBJ2-3	CATSKGLAVDTQYF	TGTGCCACCAGCAAAGGACTAGCAGTAGATACGCAGTATTTT
-	TRBV6-5	-	TRBJ1-4	CASSSTVQEDEKLFF	TGTGCCAGCAGTTCGACAGTCCAAGAGGATGAAAAACTGTTTTTT
TRBD2	TRBV2	few	TRBJ2-1	CASPDRTSGDGRQFF	TGTGCCAGCCCCGATCGCACTAGCGGGGACGGTAGGCAGTTCTTC
-	TRBV20-1	-	TRBJ1-2	CVGGGRNYGYTF	TGCGTGGGGGGGGGGCGCAACTATGGCTACACCTTC
-	TRBV12-3/TRBV12-4	once	TRBJ2-7	CAGSFGPPYEQYF	TGTGCCGGCAGTTTTGGGCCTCCCTACGAGCAGTACTTC
-	TRBV18	few	TRBJ2-7	CASSPGARYYEQYF	TGTGCCAGCTCACCCGGGGCAAGATACTACGAGCAGTACTTC
-	TRBV5-1	-	TRBJ1-1	CASSLPVTSWDTEAFF	TGCGCCAGCAGCTTACCGGTCACCTCTTGGGACACTGAAGCTTTCTTT
-	TRBV5-1	once	TRBJ2-7	CASKFGGQYEQYF	TGCGCCAGCAAGTTCGGGGGGCAGTACGAGCAGTACTTC
TRBD2	TRBV11-1	few	TRBJ2-1	CASSLVVAGGPNEQFF	TGTGCCAGCAGCTTAGTGGTAGCGGGAGGGCCTAATGAGCAGTTCTTC
-	TRBV29-1	few	TRBJ1-1	CSVDRRLVNTEAFF	TGCAGCGTCGACCGACGGCTGGTGAACACTGAAGCTTTCTTT
TRBD2	TRBV7-2	-	TRBJ2-3	CASSLPWTSGSADTQYF	TGTGCCAGCAGCTTGCCTTGGACTAGCGGGAGTGCAGATACGCAGTATTTT
-	TRBV12-3/TRBV12-4	few	TRBJ2-1	CASSPRGNNEQFF	TGTGCCAGCAGTCCGAGAGGGAACAATGAGCAGTTCTTC
-	TRBV11-2	many	TRBJ2-5	CASSPQLTQYF	TGTGCCAGCAGCCCACAGCTGACCCAGTACTTC
-	TRBV4-1	few	TRBJ2-1	CASSPSSFNDEQFF	TGCGCCAGCAGCCCGAGCTCCTTTAACGATGAGCAGTTCTTC
-	TRBV29-1	-	TRBJ2-1	CSVRLLAGSRGKIEQFF	TGCAGCGTGAGGCTCCTGGCCGGGTCCCGGGGAAAGATTGAGCAGTTCTTC
TRBD1	TRBV12-3/TRBV12-4	many	TRBJ2-7	CASRGQTIRYEQYF	TGTGCCAGCAGGGGACAGACGATTCGCTACGAGCAGTACTTC
-	TRBV2	-	TRBJ2-7	CASSRDTYEQYF	TGTGCCAGCAGCCGTGACACCTACGAGCAGTACTTC
-	TRBV11-2	few	TRBJ1-1	CASSPRDPRMNTEAFF	TGTGCCAGCAGCCCCCGGGACCCGAGGATGAACACTGAAGCTTTCTTT
-	TRBV7-9	once	TRBJ2-1	CASSFPTTLSYNEQFF	TGTGCCAGCAGCTTCCCGACTACTCTCTCCTACAATGAGCAGTTCTTC
TRBD2	TRBV11-3	-	TRBJ2-3	CASSYIAGADTQYF	TGTGCCAGCAGCTATATAGCGGGAGCAGATACGCAGTATTTT
-	TRBV20-1	-	TRBJ2-7	CSAFAGNLFYEQYF	TGCAGTGCTTTTGCGGGGAACCTCTTCTACGAGCAGTACTTC
-	TRBV5-1	few	TRBJ1-2	CASSRAGAETYGYTF	TGCGCCAGCAGCCGAGCAGGGGCCGAAACCTATGGCTACACCTTC
TRBD1	TRBV5-1	-	TRBJ1-2	CASSLDRGRSGYTF	TGCGCCAGCAGCTTGGACAGGGGGCGGAGTGGCTACACCTTC
-	TRBV4-2	-	TRBJ1-1	CASSQVGRRYTEAFF	TGTGCCAGCAGCCAAGTTGGGAGGAGGTACACTGAAGCTTTCTTT
TRBD2	TRBV3-1	-	TRBJ2-7	CASSRLAGNYEQYF	TGTGCCAGCAGCCGACTAGCGGGAAACTACGAGCAGTACTTC
TRBD2	TRBV4-2	-	TRBJ2-7	CASSGTSGYMSSYEQYF	TGTGCCAGCAGCGGGACTAGCGGGTATATGAGCTCCTACGAGCAGTACTTC
-	TRBV12-3/TRBV12-4	few	TRBJ2-2	CASSLMGQVPGELFF	TGTGCCAGCAGTTTAATGGGACAAGTCCCCGGGGAGCTGTTTTTT
TRBD1	TRBV19	once	TRBJ1-1	CASSSDRWNTEAFF	TGTGCCAGTAGTTCGGACAGGTGGAACACTGAAGCTTTCTTT
TRBD2	TRBV7-9	few	TRBJ2-1	CASSLTGGPNNEQFF	TGTGCCAGCAGCTTAACGGGAGGGCCAAACAATGAGCAGTTCTTC
-	TRBV20-1	few	TRBJ1-3	CSASSGGTGNTIYF	TGCAGTGCTAGTAGTGGGGGGACTGGAAACACCATATATTTT
-	TRBV5-1	-	TRBJ1-2	CASSLTTTGWKDYGYTF	TGCGCCAGCAGCTTGACCACTACAGGGTGGAAGGACTATGGCTACACCTTC
-	TRBV7-3	-	TRBJ2-1	CASSLSSGHYNEQFF	TGTGCCAGCAGCTTATCTTCGGGCCATTACAATGAGCAGTTCTTC
-	TRBV24-1	few	TRBJ1-1	CATRDRTEAFF	TGTGCCACCAGAGACAGGACTGAAGCTTTCTTT
TRBD1	TRBV5-1	few	TRBJ2-3	CASSPGDRGRADTQYF	TGCGCCAGCAGCCCTGGTGACAGGGGGCGTGCAGATACGCAGTATTTT
-	TRBV4-2	few	TRBJ2-1	CASSQESGSNNEQFF	TGTGCCAGCAGCCAAGAATCCGGGAGCAACAATGAGCAGTTCTTC
-	TRBV2	-	TRBJ2-1	CASSEIIGRGYNEQFF	TGTGCCAGCAGTGAAATAATCGGGAGAGGTTACAATGAGCAGTTCTTC